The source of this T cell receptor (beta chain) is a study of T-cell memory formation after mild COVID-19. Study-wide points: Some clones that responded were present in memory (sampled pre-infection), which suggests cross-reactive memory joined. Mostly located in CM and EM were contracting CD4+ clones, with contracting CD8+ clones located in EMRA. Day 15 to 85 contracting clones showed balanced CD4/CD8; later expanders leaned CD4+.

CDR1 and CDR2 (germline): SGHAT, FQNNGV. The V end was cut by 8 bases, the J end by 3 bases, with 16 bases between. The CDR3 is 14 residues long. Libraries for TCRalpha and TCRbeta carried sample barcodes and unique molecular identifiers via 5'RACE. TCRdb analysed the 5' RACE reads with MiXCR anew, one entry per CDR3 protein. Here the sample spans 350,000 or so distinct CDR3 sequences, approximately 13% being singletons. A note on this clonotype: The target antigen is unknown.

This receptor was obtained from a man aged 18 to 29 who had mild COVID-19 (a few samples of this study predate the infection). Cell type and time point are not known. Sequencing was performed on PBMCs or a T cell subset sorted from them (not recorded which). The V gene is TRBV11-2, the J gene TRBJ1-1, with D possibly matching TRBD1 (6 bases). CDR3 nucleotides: TGTGCCAGCCGACCGGGTCGACAGGACACTGAAGCTTTCTTT. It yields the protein CASRPGRQDTEAFF.